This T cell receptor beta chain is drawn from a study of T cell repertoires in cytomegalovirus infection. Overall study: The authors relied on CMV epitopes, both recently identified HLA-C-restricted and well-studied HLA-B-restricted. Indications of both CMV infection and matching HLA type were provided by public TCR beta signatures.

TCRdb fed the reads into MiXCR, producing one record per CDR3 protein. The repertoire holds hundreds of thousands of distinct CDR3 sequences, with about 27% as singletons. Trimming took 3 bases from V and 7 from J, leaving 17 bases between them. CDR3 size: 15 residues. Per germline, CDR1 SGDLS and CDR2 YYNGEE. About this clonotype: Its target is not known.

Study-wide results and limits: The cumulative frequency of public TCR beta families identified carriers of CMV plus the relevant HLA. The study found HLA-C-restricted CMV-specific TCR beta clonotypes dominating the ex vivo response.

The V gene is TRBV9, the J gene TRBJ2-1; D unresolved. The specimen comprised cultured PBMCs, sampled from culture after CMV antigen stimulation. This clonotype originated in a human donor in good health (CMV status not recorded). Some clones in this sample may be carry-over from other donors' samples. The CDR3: CASSATADPVNEQFF. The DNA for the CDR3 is TGTGCCAGCAGCGCCACAGCAGACCCAGTGAATGAGCAGTTCTTC. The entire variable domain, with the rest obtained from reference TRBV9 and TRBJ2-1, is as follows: DSGVTQTPKHLITATGQRVTLRCSPRSGDLSVYWYQQSLDQGLQFLIQYYNGEERAKGNILERFSAQQFPDLHSELNLSSLELGDSALYFCASSATADPVNEQFFGPGTRLTVL.